The present entry profiles one T cell receptor (beta chain) with its context. What antigen it recognizes has not been identified. No base quality information exists; no much larger clone differs at one position. The CDR3 contains 15 residues, cysteine and valine counted. Here the CDR3 DNA is all that survives: 45 bases in frame from base 1. V gives up 6 bases and J gives up 0 bases, and the segment between their germline ends measures 15 bases. The CDR1 and CDR2 encoded by the germline V gene are MDHEN and SYDVKM. Instrument used: Illumina NovaSeq 6000. TCRalpha and TCRbeta cDNA libraries were constructed by 5'RACE with constant-segment primers, with sample barcodes and unique molecular identifiers being introduced. Trizol reagent was used to extract RNA from every sample. Amplification of the libraries took two PCR steps, and the second step added a second sample barcode plus Illumina TruSeq adapters. Libraries were sequenced on an Illumina NovaSeq with 2 x 150 bp paired-end reads. The original pipeline was this. With migec v1.2.7, reads were demultiplexed and then collapsed into UMI-guided consensus sequences. Using mixcr v2.1.11, the UMI consensuses were aligned to TRA and TRB V and J templates and assembled into clonotypes. A clonotype was counted as expanded or contracted only when both edgeR and NoisET called the clonotype significant, with the noise models trained on biological replicates. For edgeR calls, a false discovery rate-adjusted p below 0.01 and a log2 fold-change threshold of 1 were applied. PCA with hierarchical clustering of max-normalized trajectories of the 1000 most abundant clonotypes was used as exploratory dynamics analysis. Separately sequenced CD4+ and CD8+ repertoires were used to assign a CD4 or CD8 phenotype to each responding clone. TCRdb handled the public reads itself, with Q25 trimming in fastp and clone calling in MiXCR, and kept productive beta chains. Rows are unified per CDR3 protein, each entry keeping the most common DNA and genes. The V and J calls were determined by TCRdb, not by the authors. This sample holds around 300,000 distinct CDR3 sequences; 14% were observed only once. Of the sample, 21% is held by the ten largest clones.

Ficoll-Paque density gradient centrifugation was used to isolate PBMCs. The data belong to a study of T-cell memory formation after mild COVID-19 (dated by TCRdb to about 2021). Context from the whole study: TCR sequence clusters from the two donors were largely donor specific. T-cell clones expanding and contracting after mild COVID-19 in a couple of donors were tracked by longitudinal TCRalpha and TCRbeta repertoire sequencing. The cohort was made up of two young adult volunteers, one female and one male, who were previously healthy. Results the study describes overall, beyond this receptor: Some responding clones were found in pre-infection memory, which suggests that pre-existing cross-reactive memory T cells took part in the SARS-CoV-2 response. Clones contracting from day 15 to 85 had balanced CD4/CD8 phenotypes, while a second wave expanding from day 15 to 37 was biased towards CD4+. Contracting CD4+ clones were located mainly in the CM and EM memory subsets, whereas CD8+ clones were found to be enriched in EMRA. SARS-CoV-2 specificity of the second-wave clones peaking on day 37 was not confirmed. Only a couple of mild cases were covered by the study, and larger cohorts that include severe cases with pre-infection samples were considered necessary.

The sequence was obtained from a man aged 18 to 29 who had mild COVID-19 (a few samples of this study predate the infection). The sample titles of this study are shuffled in the database, so cell type and time point are left out; the donor was told from shared clones. The V and J genes are TRBV28 and TRBJ2-7; the D gene cannot be named for sure. Sequencing was performed on PBMCs or a T cell subset sorted from them (not recorded which). The DNA is TGTGCCAGCAGCACCGGATCATCGACCTCCTACGAGCAGTACGTC. It specifies CASSTGSSTSYEQYV.